The present TCR beta chain was sequenced within a study of high-grade serous ovarian cancer treatment subgroups. About the study: On average, just over 14,000 reads and under 9,000 unique TCR beta rearrangements were obtained per sample.

The tumor samples were collected prior to definitive surgery or chemotherapy. Libraries were prepared by immunoSEQ multiplex PCR; TCRdb keeps only in-frame clonotypes and omits some of them. The sample lists about 12,000 clones, 88% occurring once. The CDR3 contains 15 residues. Germline V gives CDR1 SGHTA, CDR2 FQGTGA. Trimming left V 2 bases short and J 4 bases short, with 11 bases between. Sequencing was performed on tumor tissue. The receptor comes from a human donor with high-grade serous ovarian cancer. The rearrangement uses TRBV7-3 and TRBJ2-2, with D possibly TRBD2 on 6 matching bases. CDR3 amino acids: CASSLAGTGTGELFF. The CDR3 DNA follows: TGTGCCAGCAGCTTAGCGGGGACGGGCACCGGGGAGCTGTTTTTT.